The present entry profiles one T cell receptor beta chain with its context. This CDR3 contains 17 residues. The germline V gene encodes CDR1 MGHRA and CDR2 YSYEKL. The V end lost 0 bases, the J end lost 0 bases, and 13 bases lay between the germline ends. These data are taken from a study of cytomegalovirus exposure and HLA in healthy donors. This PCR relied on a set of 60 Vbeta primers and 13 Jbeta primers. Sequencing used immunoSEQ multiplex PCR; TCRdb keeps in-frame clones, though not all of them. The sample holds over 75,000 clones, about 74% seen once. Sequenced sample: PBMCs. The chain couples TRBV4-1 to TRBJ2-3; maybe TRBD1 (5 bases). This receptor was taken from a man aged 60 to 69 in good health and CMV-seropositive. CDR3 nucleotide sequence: TGCGCCAGCAGCCAAGACCCCACAGGCACCAGCACAGATACGCAGTATTTT. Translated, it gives CASSQDPTGTSTDTQYF.